The entry below describes one T cell receptor (beta chain). Its antigen is unknown. Its ends do not fully match the called genes, so a read error is possible. The data were taken from a study of T cells after yellow fever vaccination. TCRdb used MiXCR to reprocess the 5' RACE reads, holding one entry per CDR3 protein. The sample has some 300,000 distinct CDR3 sequences, 3.6% seen once; the top ten hold 23%. The CDR3 has 14 residues. Regarding the study as a whole: Booster sampling recovered most clones from primary vaccination (roughly 96% CD4, over 75% CD8). FACS-sorted repertoires could contain abundant clonotypes contaminating from the bulk population. By day 5 rather than day 15, the secondary response had peaked, though it was weaker.

The sequences come from PBMCs, collected on the day of the yellow fever booster vaccination. The clonotype comes from a man aged 18 to 29 who received the YFV17D yellow fever vaccine. J is TRBJ2-1 and V is TRBV12-3 or TRBV12-4; D is uncertain. CDR3 loop: CTSSLGLSHNEQFF. The CDR3 nucleotides read TGTACCAGCAGTTTAGGTCTTTCTCACAATGAGCAGTTCTTC.